This TCR beta chain was identified in a study of cytomegalovirus exposure and HLA in healthy donors. Study-level findings and limits: Per a prior analysis, the majority of TCR beta V segments were productive roughly 87% or roughly 30% of the time. Several V segments, TRBV6-2 and TRBV6-3 among them, could not be told apart and were dropped.

The CDR3 covers 13 residues. V lost 8 bases to trimming and J lost 10 bases; unmatched junction nucleotides: 11. Germline V lookup: CDR1 SNHLY, CDR2 FYNNEI. The PCR was carried out with 60 Vbeta primers and 13 Jbeta primers. The authors' processing: Unique TCR beta chains totaled roughly 80 million in a later count, with approximately 11 million of them shared. Sequencing used immunoSEQ multiplex PCR; TCRdb keeps in-frame clones, though not all of them. V and J calls plus clone size are reproduced from that table; the DNA served to infer D and trimming. The sample carries approximately 170,000 clones, approximately 78% recorded once. This clone was counted a few times. The target antigen is unknown.

The J gene is TRBJ2-5, the V gene TRBV2, with 9 bases fitting TRBD1. The TCR originated in a woman aged 18-29 years in good health and CMV-seronegative. Sequenced input: PBMCs. CDR3 sequence: CASRTDTGGIQYF. CDR3 bases: TGTGCCAGCCGGACGGATACAGGGGGCATCCAGTACTTC.